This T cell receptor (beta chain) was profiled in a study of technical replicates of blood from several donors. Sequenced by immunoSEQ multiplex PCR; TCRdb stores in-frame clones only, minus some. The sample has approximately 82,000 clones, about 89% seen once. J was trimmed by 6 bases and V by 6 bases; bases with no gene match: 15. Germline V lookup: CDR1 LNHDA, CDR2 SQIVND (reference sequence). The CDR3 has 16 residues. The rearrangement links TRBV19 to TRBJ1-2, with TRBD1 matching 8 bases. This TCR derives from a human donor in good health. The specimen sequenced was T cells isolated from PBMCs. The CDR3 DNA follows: TGTGCCAGTAGCCACCCCGCGACGGACAGGGTCGATGGCTACACCTTC. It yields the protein CASSHPATDRVDGYTF.